This TCR beta chain was identified during a study of OX40 agonist ivuxolimab in advanced cancers. Whole-study context: Patients received ivuxolimab, an agonistic anti-OX40 (CD134) antibody. The study reported partial responses in three patients: one hepatocellular carcinoma, two cutaneous melanoma. Whole-study results and caveats: Which antigen the expanded peripheral T cells recognized is unknown.

The CDR3 covers 15 residues. Germline-derived CDR1 and CDR2 are SGDLS and YYNGEE. V was pared by 3 bases and J by 1 base, with 10 bases between. On cycle 4 day 1 and cycle 7 day 1, as well as at baseline, blood was sampled. The assay was immunoSEQ multiplex PCR, and TCRdb's table has in-frame clones only and misses some. The sample records 20,000 to 25,000 clones, around 86% being singletons. Points on this clone: Antigen specificity is unknown.

The V gene is TRBV9, the J gene TRBJ2-2, with a tentative D call TRBD1 (6 bases). The starting material was CD4+ or CD8+ T cells sorted from blood, obtained in a trial of the OX40 agonist ivuxolimab. This TCR was sampled from an adult with an advanced solid tumor such as melanoma, head and neck, liver or kidney cancer. The CDR3 reads CASSAGQLNTGELFF. DNA of the CDR3: TGTGCCAGCAGCGCAGGACAGCTGAACACCGGGGAGCTGTTTTTT.